The subject of this entry is one TCR beta chain. Its antigen is currently unknown. Profiling relied on immunoSEQ multiplex PCR, and the TCRdb table lists in-frame clones only, not all of them. Of about 51,000 clones in the sample, about 90% were seen once. Trimming stripped 1 base from V and 0 bases from J, with 7 bases between. Germline-derived CDR1 and CDR2 are SGHTA and FQGNSA. This CDR3 contains 14 residues. This record comes from a study of graft-versus-host responses after intestinal transplantation. Turning to the study itself: Multivisceral, liver-intestinal, or isolated intestinal transplants were performed in recipients. Anti-thymocyte globulin induction was given to all recipients, followed by tacrolimus and steroids for three to four years. General study points: Levels of circulating GvH clones at their peak were associated with early post-transplant HvG declines. Detected in recipient marrow were GvH clones, some of which were first observed in ileum or blood.

The J gene is TRBJ2-7, the V gene TRBV7-2, with D possibly matching TRBD1 (5 bases). Sequenced material: unstimulated CD4+ T cells sorted from spleen or lymph node cells, taken before transplant. The sequence came from a human donor who was the organ donor for an intestinal transplant. The CDR3 sequence is CASSLVQDSYEQYF. CDR3 nucleotide sequence: TGTGCCAGCAGCTTAGTACAGGACTCCTACGAGCAGTACTTC. Variable domain in full (rest from reference TRBV7-2 and TRBJ2-7): GAGVSQSPSNKVTEKGKDVELRCDPISGHTALYWYRQSLGQGLEFLIYFQGNSAPDKSGLPSDRFSAERTGGSVSTLTIQRTQQEDSAVYLCASSLVQDSYEQYFGPGTRLTVT.